This T cell receptor (beta chain) appears in the sequencing data of a study of blood T cells in healthy people across ages (dated by TCRdb to 2013 to 2016). Turning to the overall study: In model experiments, template switching captured about one uniquely barcoded TCR beta cDNA molecule for every two T cells. Four age groups were formed from the donors: young (average around 15 years), middle-aged (approximately 42), aged (approximately 60) and long-lived (roughly 81). To track age-related changes in TCR beta repertoire diversity, the study relied on deep sequencing normalized with unique cDNA molecular identifiers. Two additional independent replicas of 1 million unique cDNA reads from the same blood draw were analyzed for two donors (one aged 18 to 29 and one aged 80 or older). To avoid experimental bias, donors of different ages were randomly spread across the sequencing lanes. The paper's findings and limits, for the study overall: Compared with the aged group, more naive CD4+ T cells, fewer expanded clones and increased TCR diversity were shown by the long-lived group, suggesting age selection. Estimates of total diversity based on one million sequenced T cells were considered lower bounds and underestimates. Conclusive comparison of naive and antigen-experienced compartments was prevented by the profiling of bulk unsorted PBMCs. The CMV infection status of donors was not known, potentially confounding age-related changes in expanded clonotypes. A strong correlation was found between observed TCR beta diversity and the percentage of naive T cells measured by flow cytometry. Observed TCR beta diversity per million T cells fell roughly linearly with age, and a significant reduction was already apparent by age approximately 40.

The germline V gene yields MNHEY for CDR1 and SVGEGT for CDR2. Deletion took 0 bases off V and 5 bases off J, with a span of 13 bases between the germline ends. The CDR3 numbers 15 residues from cysteine through phenylalanine. Left in the record is the CDR3 DNA by itself, 45 bases read in frame from the first base. Regarding this clonotype: Which antigen it targets is not known. No qualities accompany the bases; no much larger clone lies one base away.

The 39 donors, aged about 6 to 95 years, were systemically healthy Caucasian individuals from Russia. Roughly 11 milliliters of peripheral blood were drawn from each donor into EDTA-treated Vacutainer tubes. PBMCs were isolated by Ficoll-Paque density-gradient centrifugation, with at least 7 million obtained per sample. Total RNA, at least 6 micrograms per sample, was extracted from PBMCs with Trizol reagent. For every donor, an aliquot of PBMCs went through flow cytometry to measure the percentages of naive CD45RAhigh/CD27high T cells. Receptor amplification or capture employed 5' RACE. Sequenced using an Illumina HiSeq 2500. The second PCR ran for about 6 to 12 cycles and used a J-beta primer mix along with a sample-barcoded 5' primer. A unique molecular identifier was introduced onto each TCR beta cDNA molecule by a template-switch 5' adaptor carrying 12 random nucleotides. At least 2.5 million CDR3-containing paired-end reads were obtained from each sample. First-strand cDNA was synthesized from all RNA with the Mint cDNA synthesis kit, primed by a TRBC-specific oligonucleotide. After uracil-DNA glycosylase treatment, a first 18-cycle PCR used universal primers M1SS and BC2_uni_R on all cDNA. Turning to the authors' computational methods: For normalization, 1 million high-quality reads, each with a distinct molecular identifier, were randomly selected from each sample. Reads sharing molecular identifiers were discarded rather than binned into consensus sequences. MiTCR, with a Q25 quality threshold and the strictest error-elimination algorithm, was used for CDR3 identification, clonotype clustering and error correction. Lower-bound total TCR beta diversity was estimated with a nonparametric unseen species model using Euler transformation. TCRdb took the public reads, trimmed them with fastp at Q25, ran MiXCR for clone calling and kept in-frame beta chains. Every distinct CDR3 protein forms one entry, paired with its most common genes and DNA. TCRdb, rather than the study authors, made the V and J calls. Here the sample has over a million distinct CDR3 sequences; under 45% occur a single time. The ten largest clones represent approximately 20% of the sample.

Sequenced material: blood. This receptor was obtained from a woman in her fifties or sixties in good health. This chain is built from TRBV6-2 or TRBV6-3 and TRBJ2-5; the D element might be TRBD1 or TRBD2, as each aligns at 5 bases. The CDR3 protein sequence reads: CASSYSGDPRETQYF. The nucleotide sequence is TGTGCCAGCAGTTACTCTGGGGACCCCCGGGAGACCCAGTACTTC.